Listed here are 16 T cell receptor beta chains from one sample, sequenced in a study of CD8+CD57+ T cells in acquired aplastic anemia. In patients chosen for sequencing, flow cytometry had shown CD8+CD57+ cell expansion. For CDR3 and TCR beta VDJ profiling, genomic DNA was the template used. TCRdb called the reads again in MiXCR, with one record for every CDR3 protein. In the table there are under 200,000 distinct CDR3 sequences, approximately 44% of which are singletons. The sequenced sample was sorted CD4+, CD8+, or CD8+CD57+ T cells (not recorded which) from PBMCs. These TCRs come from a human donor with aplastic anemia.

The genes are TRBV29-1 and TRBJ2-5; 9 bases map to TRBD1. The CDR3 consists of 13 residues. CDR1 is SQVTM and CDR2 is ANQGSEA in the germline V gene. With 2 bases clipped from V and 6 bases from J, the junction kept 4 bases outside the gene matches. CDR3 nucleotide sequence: TGCAGCGTTGAACAGGACAGGGGCCAGACCCAGTACTTC. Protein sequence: CSVEQDRGQTQYF.

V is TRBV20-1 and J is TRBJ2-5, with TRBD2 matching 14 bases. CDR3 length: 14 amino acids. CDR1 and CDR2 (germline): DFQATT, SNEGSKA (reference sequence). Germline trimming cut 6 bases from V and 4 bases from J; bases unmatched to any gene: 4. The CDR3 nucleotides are TGCAGTGCCCTTGGGACTAGCGGGAGAGAGACCCAGTACTTC. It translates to CSALGTSGRETQYF.

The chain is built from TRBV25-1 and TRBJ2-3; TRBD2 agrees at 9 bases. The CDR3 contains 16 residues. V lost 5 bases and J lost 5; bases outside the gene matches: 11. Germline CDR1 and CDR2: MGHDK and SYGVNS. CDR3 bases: TGTGCCAGCAGTCCCGTGGCGGGGGGGCTGGTAGATACGCAGTATTTT. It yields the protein CASSPVAGGLVDTQYF. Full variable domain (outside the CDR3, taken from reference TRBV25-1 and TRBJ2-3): EADIYQTPRYLVIGTGKKITLECSQTMGHDKMYWYQQDPGMELHLIHYSYGVNSTEKGDLSSESTVSRIRTEHFPLTLESARPSHTSQYLCASSPVAGGLVDTQYFGPGTRLTVL.

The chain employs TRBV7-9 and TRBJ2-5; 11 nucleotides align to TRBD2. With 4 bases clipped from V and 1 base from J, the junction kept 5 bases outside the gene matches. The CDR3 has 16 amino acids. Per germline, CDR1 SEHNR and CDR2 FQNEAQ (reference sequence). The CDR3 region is CASSSTSGTSQETQYF. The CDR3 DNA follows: TGTGCCAGCAGCTCGACTAGCGGGACTAGCCAAGAGACCCAGTACTTC.

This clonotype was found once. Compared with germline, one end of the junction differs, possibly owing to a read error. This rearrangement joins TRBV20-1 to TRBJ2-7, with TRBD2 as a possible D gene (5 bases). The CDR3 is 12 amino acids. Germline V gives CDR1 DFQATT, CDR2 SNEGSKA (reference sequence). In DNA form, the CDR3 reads TGCAGCGCTGGCGGGTCTCGATACGGGCAGTACTTC. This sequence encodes CSAGGSRYGQYF.

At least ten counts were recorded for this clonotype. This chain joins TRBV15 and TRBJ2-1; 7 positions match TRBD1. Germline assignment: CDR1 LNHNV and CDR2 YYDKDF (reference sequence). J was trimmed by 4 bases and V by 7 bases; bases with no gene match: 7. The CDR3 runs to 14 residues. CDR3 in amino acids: CATTVGGWYNEQFF. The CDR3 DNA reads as TGTGCCACCACAGTAGGGGGCTGGTACAATGAGCAGTTCTTC.

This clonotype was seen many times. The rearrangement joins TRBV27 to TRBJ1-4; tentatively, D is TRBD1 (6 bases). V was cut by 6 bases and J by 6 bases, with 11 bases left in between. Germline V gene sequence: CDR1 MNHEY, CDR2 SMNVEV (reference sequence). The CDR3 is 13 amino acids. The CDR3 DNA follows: TGTGCCAGCAGGACGGCAGGGGATGAAAAACTGTTTTTT. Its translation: CASRTAGDEKLFF.

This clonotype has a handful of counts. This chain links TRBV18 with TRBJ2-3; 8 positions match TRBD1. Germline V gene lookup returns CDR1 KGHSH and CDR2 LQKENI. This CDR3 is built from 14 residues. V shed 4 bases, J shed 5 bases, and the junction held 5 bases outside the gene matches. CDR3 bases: TGTGCCAGCTCACGAGACAGGGGAGGAGATACGCAGTATTTT. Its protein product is CASSRDRGGDTQYF. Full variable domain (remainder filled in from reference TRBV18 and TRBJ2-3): NAGVMQNPRHLVRRRGQEARLRCSPMKGHSHVYWYRQLPEEGLKFMVYLQKENIIDESGMPKERFSAEFPKEGPSILRIQQVVRGDSAAYFCASSRDRGGDTQYFGPGTRLTVL.

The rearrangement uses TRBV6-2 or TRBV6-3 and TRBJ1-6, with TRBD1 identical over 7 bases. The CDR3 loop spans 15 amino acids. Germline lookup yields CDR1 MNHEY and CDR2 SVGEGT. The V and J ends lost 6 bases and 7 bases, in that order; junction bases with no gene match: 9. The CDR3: CASSPGTAKNSPLHF. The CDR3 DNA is TGTGCCAGCAGCCCGGGGACAGCGAAGAATTCACCCCTCCACTTT.

The DNA for the CDR3 is TGCGCCAGCAGCTTGGGGGAGAGGGTCAATGAGCAGTTCTTC. Amino acids: CASSLGERVNEQFF. The V call is TRBV5-1, the J call TRBJ2-1, with D possibly matching TRBD2 (5 bases). This CDR3 comprises 14 residues. Trimming cost V 0 bases and J 6 bases, with 10 bases left between them. Germline CDR1 and CDR2: SGHRS and YFSETQ. Complete variable domain (other parts from reference TRBV5-1 and TRBJ2-1): KAGVTQTPRYLIKTRGQQVTLSCSPISGHRSVSWYQQTPGQGLQFLFEYFSETQRNKGNFPGRFSGRQFSNSRSEMNVSTLELGDSALYLCASSLGERVNEQFFGPGTRLTVL.

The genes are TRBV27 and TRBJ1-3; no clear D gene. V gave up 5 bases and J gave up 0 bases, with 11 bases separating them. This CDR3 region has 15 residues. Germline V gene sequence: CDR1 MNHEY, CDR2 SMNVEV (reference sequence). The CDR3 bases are TGTGCCAGCAGTCCGACCGTTTACTCTGGAAACACCATATATTTT. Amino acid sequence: CASSPTVYSGNTIYF.

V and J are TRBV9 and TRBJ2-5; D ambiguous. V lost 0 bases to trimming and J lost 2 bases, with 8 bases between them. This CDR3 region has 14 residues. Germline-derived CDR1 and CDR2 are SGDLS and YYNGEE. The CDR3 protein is CASSVGFRQETQYF. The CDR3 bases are TGTGCCAGCAGCGTAGGTTTCAGACAAGAGACCCAGTACTTC.

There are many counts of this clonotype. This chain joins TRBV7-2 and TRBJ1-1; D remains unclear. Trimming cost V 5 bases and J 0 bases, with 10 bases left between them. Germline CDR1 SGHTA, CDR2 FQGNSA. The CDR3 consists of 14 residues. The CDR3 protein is CASSPPEVNTEAFF. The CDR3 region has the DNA TGTGCCAGCAGCCCCCCTGAAGTGAACACTGAAGCTTTCTTT.

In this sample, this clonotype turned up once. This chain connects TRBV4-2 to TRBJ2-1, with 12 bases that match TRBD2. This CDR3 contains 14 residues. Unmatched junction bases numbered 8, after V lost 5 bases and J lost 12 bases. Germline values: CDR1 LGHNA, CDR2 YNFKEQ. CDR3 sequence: CASSARTSGARQFF. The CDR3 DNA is TGTGCCAGCAGCGCGCGGACTAGCGGGGCAAGGCAGTTCTTC.

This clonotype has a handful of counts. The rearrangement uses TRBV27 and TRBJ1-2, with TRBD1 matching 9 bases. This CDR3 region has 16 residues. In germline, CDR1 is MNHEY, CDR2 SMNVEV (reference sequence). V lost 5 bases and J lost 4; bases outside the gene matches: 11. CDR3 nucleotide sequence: TGTGCCAGCAGTCGGTATCTGGGACAGGGCCTCTATGGCTACACCTTC. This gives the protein CASSRYLGQGLYGYTF.

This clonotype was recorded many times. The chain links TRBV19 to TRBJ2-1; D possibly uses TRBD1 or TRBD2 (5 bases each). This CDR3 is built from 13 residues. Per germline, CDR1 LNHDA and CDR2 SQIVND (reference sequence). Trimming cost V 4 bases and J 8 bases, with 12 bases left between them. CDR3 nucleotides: TGTGCCAGTAGTACCACTAGAGGGGATGAGCAGTTCTTC. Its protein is CASSTTRGDEQFF. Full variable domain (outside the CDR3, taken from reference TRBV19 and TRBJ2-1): DGGITQSPKYLFRKEGQNVTLSCEQNLNHDAMYWYRQDPGQGLRLIYYSQIVNDFQKGDIAEGYSVSREKKESFPLTVTSAQKNPTAFYLCASSTTRGDEQFFGPGTRLTVL.